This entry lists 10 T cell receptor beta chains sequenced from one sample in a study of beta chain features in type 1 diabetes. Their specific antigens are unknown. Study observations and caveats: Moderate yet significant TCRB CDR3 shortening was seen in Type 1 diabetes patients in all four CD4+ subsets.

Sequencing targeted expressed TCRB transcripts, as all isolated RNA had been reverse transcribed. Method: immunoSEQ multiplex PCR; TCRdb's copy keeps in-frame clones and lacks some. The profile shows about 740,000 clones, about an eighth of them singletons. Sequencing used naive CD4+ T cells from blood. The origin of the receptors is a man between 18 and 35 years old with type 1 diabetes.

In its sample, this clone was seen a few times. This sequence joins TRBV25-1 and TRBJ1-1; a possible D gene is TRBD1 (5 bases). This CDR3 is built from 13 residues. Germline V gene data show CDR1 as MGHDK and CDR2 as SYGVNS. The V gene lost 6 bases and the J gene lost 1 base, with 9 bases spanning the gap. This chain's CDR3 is CASSNRQNTEAFF. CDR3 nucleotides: TGTGCCAGCAGCAACAGGCAGAACACTGAAGCTTTCTTT.

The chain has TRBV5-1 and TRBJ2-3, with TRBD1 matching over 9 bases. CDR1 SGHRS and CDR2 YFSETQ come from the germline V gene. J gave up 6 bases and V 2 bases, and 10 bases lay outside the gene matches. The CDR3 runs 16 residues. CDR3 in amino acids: CASSLGDRVILDTQYF. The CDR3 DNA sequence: TGCGCCAGCAGCTTAGGGGACAGGGTGATTCTGGATACGCAGTATTTT.

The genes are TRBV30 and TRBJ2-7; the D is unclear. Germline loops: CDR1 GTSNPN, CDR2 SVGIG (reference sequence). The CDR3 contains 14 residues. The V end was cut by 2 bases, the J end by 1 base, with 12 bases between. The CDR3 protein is CAWSSPDKSYEQYF. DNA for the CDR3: TGTGCCTGGAGTTCCCCTGACAAGTCCTACGAGCAGTACTTC.

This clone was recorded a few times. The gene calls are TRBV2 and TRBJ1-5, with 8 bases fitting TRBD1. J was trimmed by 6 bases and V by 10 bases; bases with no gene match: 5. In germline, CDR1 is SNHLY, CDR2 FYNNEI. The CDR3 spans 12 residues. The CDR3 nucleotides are TGTGCCACCGGACAGGGTGTTCAGCCCCAGCATTTT. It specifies CATGQGVQPQHF.

CDR3 nucleotide sequence: TGTGCCAGCAGCTTTCACGGGGTAGTCTACGAGCAGTACTTC. This sequence encodes CASSFHGVVYEQYF. This chain joins TRBV7-9 and TRBJ2-7; the D gene is possibly TRBD2 (5 bases). The V end was cut by 3 bases, the J end by 3 bases, with 12 bases between. CDR3 length: 14 amino acids. The germline gives CDR1 SEHNR, CDR2 FQNEAQ (reference sequence).

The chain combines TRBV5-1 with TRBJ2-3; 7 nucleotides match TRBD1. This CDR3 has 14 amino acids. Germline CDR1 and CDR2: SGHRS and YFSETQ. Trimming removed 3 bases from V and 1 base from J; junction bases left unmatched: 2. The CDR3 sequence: CASSYGQGTDTQYF. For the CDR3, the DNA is TGCGCCAGCAGCTATGGACAGGGCACAGATACGCAGTATTTT.

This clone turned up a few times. CDR3 loop: CASSSTGLRSQPQHF. As DNA, the CDR3 is TGTGCCAGCAGCTCGACAGGGCTGAGGAGTCAGCCCCAGCATTTT. This chain joins TRBV7-2 and TRBJ1-5; 7 bases agree with TRBD1. Losses at the gene ends were 4 bases for V and 6 bases for J; bases not matched to a gene: 9. Germline V CDR1 and CDR2: SGHTA, FQGNSA. The CDR3 is 15 amino acids.

In nucleotides, the CDR3 is TGTGCCAGCAGCCAGGGACAGGGGGTCGATGGGGCCAACGTCCTGACTTTC. Its translation: CASSQGQGVDGANVLTF. V gene TRBV4-2 combines with J gene TRBJ2-6; 11 bases fit TRBD1. The CDR3 totals 17 residues. The germline gives CDR1 LGHNA, CDR2 YNFKEQ. V dropped 3 bases and J dropped 3; count of bases not matched to a gene: 4.

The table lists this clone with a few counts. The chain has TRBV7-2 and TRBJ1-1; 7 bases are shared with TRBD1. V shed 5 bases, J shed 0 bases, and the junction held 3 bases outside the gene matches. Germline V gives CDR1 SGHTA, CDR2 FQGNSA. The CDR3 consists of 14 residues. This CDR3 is CASSRGQLNTEAFF. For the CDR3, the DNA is TGTGCCAGCAGCCGGGGACAGTTGAACACTGAAGCTTTCTTT.

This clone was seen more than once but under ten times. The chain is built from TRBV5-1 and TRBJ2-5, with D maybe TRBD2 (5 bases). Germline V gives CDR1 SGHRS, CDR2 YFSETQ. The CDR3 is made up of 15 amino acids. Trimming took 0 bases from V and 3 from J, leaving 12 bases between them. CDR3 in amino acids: CASSLVEASEETQYF. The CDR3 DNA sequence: TGCGCCAGCAGCTTGGTGGAGGCTAGTGAAGAGACCCAGTACTTC.